The 29 T cell receptor beta chains given below trace back to one sample, sequenced in a study of shared clonotypes between healthy human individuals. Terminally differentiated effector memory CD45RA+ cells were left out of the naive CD8 fraction, which was CD45RO-negative and positively selected for CCR7. Some clones are missing from TCRdb's copy, which holds only in-frame ones; the method was immunoSEQ multiplex PCR. The sample holds about 2.2 million clones, 80% to 95% seen once. The sample comprised naive CD8+ T cells from PBMCs. The receptors here all came from a young man in good health. Some clones in this sample may be carry-over from other donors' samples.

Written as DNA, the CDR3 is TGTGCCAGCAGCTTTGACCTACCCTCCTCCTACAATGAGCAGTTCTTC. The encoded protein is CASSFDLPSSYNEQFF. The V and J genes are TRBV5-6 and TRBJ2-1, with unresolved D. Per the germline V gene, CDR1 is SGHDT and CDR2 is YYEEEE. Trimming pared 2 bases from V and 0 bases from J, leaving 12 bases between. This CDR3 is 16 amino acids long.

The chain joins TRBV4-2 to TRBJ1-5; D not resolved. Germline CDR1 is LGHNA and CDR2 is YNFKEQ. The V and J ends lost 0 bases and 2 bases respectively, with 11 bases between them. The CDR3 loop spans 16 amino acids. CDR3 coding DNA: TGTGCCAGCAGCCAAGATCTAGGCGAGGGCAATCAGCCCCAGCATTTT. Translating gives CASSQDLGEGNQPQHF.

This clone occurred once. V and J are TRBV28 and TRBJ1-2; D is unresolved. Germline V gene lookup returns CDR1 MDHEN and CDR2 SYDVKM. The CDR3 length is 11 residues. CDR3 nucleotides: TGTGTGGCCAGTACTAACTATGGCTACACCTTC. Translation: CVASTNYGYTF.

The gene calls are TRBV7-8 and TRBJ2-7; the match to TRBD1 covers 7 bases. The germline gives CDR1 SGHVS, CDR2 FQNEAQ. This CDR3 is built from 14 residues. The ends lost 3 bases at V and 2 bases at J; junction bases unmatched: 4. The CDR3 region is CASSFPGQTYEQYF. As DNA, the CDR3 is TGTGCCAGCAGCTTCCCGGGACAGACCTACGAGCAGTACTTC.

This chain uses TRBV15 with TRBJ2-1; D call uncertain. CDR1 LNHNV and CDR2 YYDKDF come from the germline V gene (reference sequence). The CDR3 consists of 14 residues. V lost 0 bases and J lost 3, with 6 bases in between. The CDR3 region is CATSRERFYNEQFF. The CDR3 DNA reads as TGTGCCACCAGCAGAGAACGGTTCTACAATGAGCAGTTCTTC.

The V and J genes are TRBV7-9 and TRBJ2-7; a weak D match, TRBD1 (6 bases). The CDR3 runs 17 residues. The germline gives CDR1 SEHNR, CDR2 FQNEAQ (reference sequence). Between the trimmed V and J ends, which lost 4 bases and 0 bases, there was a span of 19 bases. Here the CDR3 DNA reads TGTGCCAGCAGCTCCCCTTCGATGGGGGCGAGCTCCTACGAGCAGTACTTC. Its protein is CASSSPSMGASSYEQYF.

This chain links TRBV7-9 with TRBJ2-1, with 7 bases lining up with TRBD2. From germline, CDR1 is SEHNR and CDR2 FQNEAQ (reference sequence). The CDR3 is 19 amino acids. V trimming: 0 bases; J trimming: 3 bases; junction bases outside the gene matches: 14. The CDR3 here is CASSLAGDYQYHYYNEQFF. The DNA of the CDR3 is TGTGCCAGCAGCTTAGCTGGGGACTACCAGTACCATTACTACAATGAGCAGTTCTTC. The whole variable domain, remainder taken from reference TRBV7-9 and TRBJ2-1, is DTGVSQNPRHKITKRGQNVTFRCDPISEHNRLYWYRQTLGQGPEFLTYFQNEAQLEKSRLLSDRFSAERPKGSFSTLEIQRTEQGDSAMYLCASSLAGDYQYHYYNEQFFGPGTRLTVL.

The chain employs TRBV6-5 and TRBJ2-2, with TRBD1 as a possible D gene (6 bases). Germline V gene sequence: CDR1 MNHEY, CDR2 SVGAGI. The V end was cut by 2 bases, the J end by 2 bases, with 9 bases between. The CDR3 has 15 amino acids. The CDR3 here is CASSYPRGNTGELFF. The CDR3 coding sequence is TGTGCCAGCAGTTACCCCAGGGGAAACACCGGGGAGCTGTTTTTT.

This clone was seen just once. V and J are TRBV27 and TRBJ2-1; possible D gene TRBD2, 6 bases. Trimming shortened V by 5 bases and J by 4 bases, and 18 bases separated the two germline ends. Germline lookup yields CDR1 MNHEY and CDR2 SMNVEV (reference sequence). This CDR3 is built from 16 residues. The CDR3 spells CASSHRGGAGYNEQFF. The CDR3 DNA reads TGTGCCAGCAGTCACCGAGGCGGGGCGGGGTACAATGAGCAGTTCTTC.

The count of this clone is one. This rearrangement joins TRBV19 to TRBJ2-7, with 7 bases fitting TRBD1. The trim removed 5 bases at V and 2 bases at J, leaving 9 bases unmatched. The CDR3 is 15 residues long. Germline V gives CDR1 LNHDA, CDR2 SQIVND (reference sequence). The CDR3 DNA reads as TGTGCCAGTAGTCCGACAGGGATAGGAACCTACGAGCAGTACTTC. It specifies CASSPTGIGTYEQYF. Variable domain in full (rest from reference TRBV19 and TRBJ2-7): DGGITQSPKYLFRKEGQNVTLSCEQNLNHDAMYWYRQDPGQGLRLIYYSQIVNDFQKGDIAEGYSVSREKKESFPLTVTSAQKNPTAFYLCASSPTGIGTYEQYFGPGTRLTVT.

The CDR3 region is CATSGGYSNQPQHF. In nucleotides, the CDR3 is TGTGCCACCAGTGGCGGCTATAGCAATCAGCCCCAGCATTTT. The chain combines TRBV7-9 with TRBJ1-5, with D unresolved. Trimming shortened V by 10 bases and J by 0 bases, and 13 bases separated the two germline ends. The CDR3 contains 14 residues. Germline values: CDR1 SEHNR, CDR2 FQNEAQ (reference sequence).

The chain links TRBV7-2 to TRBJ1-5; D gene ambiguous. The CDR3 loop spans 16 amino acids. V dropped 4 bases and J dropped 2 bases, with 15 bases sitting between them. Germline V gene data show CDR1 as SGHTA and CDR2 as FQGNSA. CDR3 coding DNA: TGTGCCAGCAGCTCACCCGAACGGACGGGCAATCAGCCCCAGCATTTT. Protein sequence: CASSSPERTGNQPQHF.

This clone was seen a few times. The chain is built from TRBV18 and TRBJ1-5, with TRBD1 matching over 7 bases. Germline-derived CDR1 and CDR2 are KGHSH and LQKENI. This CDR3 is built from 16 residues. The V segment lost 3 bases and the J segment 1 base; nucleotides outside the gene matches: 6. The CDR3 is CASSPWDSRSNQPQHF. In DNA form, the CDR3 reads TGTGCCAGCTCACCTTGGGACAGCCGAAGCAATCAGCCCCAGCATTTT.

This clone was counted a few times. The chain joins TRBV2 to TRBJ1-1; TRBD1 is a possible D gene (5 bases). Trimming took off 10 bases at V and 0 bases at J, with 9 bases between the two ends. Germline CDR1 reads SNHLY; CDR2 reads FYNNEI. The CDR3 has 12 residues. CDR3 sequence reads: CATPGLNTEAFF. CDR3 DNA: TGTGCCACCCCGGGGCTGAACACTGAAGCTTTCTTT.

The rearrangement joins TRBV5-1 to TRBJ2-7; D possibly corresponds to TRBD2 (6 bases). CDR1 and CDR2 (germline): SGHRS, YFSETQ. The CDR3 length is 13 residues. Between the trimmed V and J ends, which lost 6 bases and 7 bases, there was a span of 17 bases. CDR3 sequence: CASTPAGSGEQYF. Written as DNA, the CDR3 is TGCGCCAGCACCCCGGCGGGATCGGGGGAGCAGTACTTC.

This clone was counted only a few times. The genes are TRBV30 and TRBJ1-1; D perhaps matches TRBD1 (6 bases). The CDR3 covers 12 residues. Looked up from germline, CDR1 is GTSNPN and CDR2 is SVGIG (reference sequence). Trimming pared 5 bases from V and 11 bases from J, leaving 18 bases between. In DNA, the CDR3 is TGTGCCTGGGGACAGAAGTTATCATTGGCTTTCTTT. It yields the protein CAWGQKLSLAFF.

The chain links TRBV28 to TRBJ1-1, with 7 bases aligning to TRBD1. V lost 5 bases to trimming and J lost 6 bases; unmatched junction nucleotides: 15. Germline V gene data show CDR1 as MDHEN and CDR2 as SYDVKM. CDR3 length equals 16 residues. The CDR3 is CASSPLPRDRGAEAFF. The CDR3 nucleotides are TGTGCCAGCAGTCCCCTACCACGGGACAGAGGCGCTGAAGCTTTCTTT. Supplemented by reference TRBV28 and TRBJ1-1, the full variable domain reads DVKVTQSSRYLVKRTGEKVFLECVQDMDHENMFWYRQDPGLGLRLIYFSYDVKMKEKGDIPEGYSVSREKKERFSLILESASTNQTSMYLCASSPLPRDRGAEAFFGQGTRLTVV.

This clone has just a few counts. J is TRBJ1-4 and V is TRBV7-9; D remains ambiguous. This CDR3 comprises 14 residues. With 3 bases removed from V and 4 bases from J, the gap between germline ends came to 9 bases. CDR1 and CDR2 from the germline V gene are SEHNR and FQNEAQ (reference sequence). The DNA for the CDR3 is TGTGCCAGCAGCTTTACCCCTCTTAATGAAAAACTGTTTTTT. Its translation is CASSFTPLNEKLFF. The full variable domain, its missing parts supplied by reference TRBV7-9 and TRBJ1-4, is DTGVSQNPRHKITKRGQNVTFRCDPISEHNRLYWYRQTLGQGPEFLTYFQNEAQLEKSRLLSDRFSAERPKGSFSTLEIQRTEQGDSAMYLCASSFTPLNEKLFFGSGTQLSVL.

As concerns this clone: This sample includes further DNA sequences coding for the same CDR3. This chain connects TRBV29-1 to TRBJ1-2; the match to TRBD1 covers 9 bases. CDR1 is SQVTM, CDR2 ANQGSEA, per germline. V was pared by 4 bases and J by 2 bases, with 2 bases of the junction left unmatched. CDR3 length: 13 residues. The CDR3 reads CSVAGQGNYGYTF. The CDR3 DNA is TGCAGCGTTGCTGGACAGGGGAACTATGGCTACACCTTC.

The V and J genes are TRBV10-3 and TRBJ1-3; D gene unclear. The germline gives CDR1 ENHRY, CDR2 SYGVKD. Deletions cut 0 bases from V and 4 bases from J, with 4 bases between. CDR3 length: 13 residues. The CDR3 nucleotides are TGTGCCATCAGTGAGTCCCAGGGAAACACCATATATTTT. Encoded protein: CAISESQGNTIYF.

V and J are TRBV4-2 and TRBJ2-7; D is perhaps TRBD2 (6 bases). V was cut by 1 base and J by 5 bases, with 15 bases left in between. Germline V gene lookup returns CDR1 LGHNA and CDR2 YNFKEQ. This CDR3 is built from 15 residues. CDR3 protein: CASSQVLTGEDEQYF. The CDR3 nucleotides are TGTGCCAGCAGCCAAGTGTTAACGGGAGAAGACGAGCAGTACTTC.

The rearrangement joins TRBV27 to TRBJ1-2; D might be TRBD1 (6 bases). V dropped 6 bases and J dropped 4 bases, with 9 bases sitting between them. The germline CDR1 and CDR2 sequences are MNHEY and SMNVEV (reference sequence). There are 12 residues in the CDR3. CDR3 in amino acids: CASRGGFYGYTF. The CDR3 nucleotides are TGTGCCAGCAGAGGGGGGTTCTATGGCTACACCTTC.

The chain joins TRBV7-3 to TRBJ2-7; 9 bases are shared with TRBD1. In germline, CDR1 is SGHTA, CDR2 FQGTGA. The CDR3 loop spans 17 amino acids. V was clipped by 2 bases and J by 10 bases; unmatched bases: 18. CDR3 nucleotide sequence: TGTGCCAGCAGCTTACCCCGGGACAGGGTAGCGAGGATCTCCCAGTACTTC. Its translation is CASSLPRDRVARISQYF.

V usage is TRBV4-2 and J usage is TRBJ2-1, with 8 bases lining up with TRBD2. Per germline, CDR1 LGHNA and CDR2 YNFKEQ. There are 17 residues in the CDR3. V shed 0 bases and J 1 base; nucleotides not matched to a gene: 5. CDR3 residues: CASSQDPSGRSYNEQFF. The CDR3 nucleotides are TGTGCCAGCAGCCAAGACCCCAGCGGGAGATCCTACAATGAGCAGTTCTTC.

The chain is built from TRBV7-9 and TRBJ2-7; D uncertain. V was pared by 0 bases and J by 5 bases, with 14 bases between. Germline CDR1 and CDR2: SEHNR and FQNEAQ (reference sequence). The CDR3 runs 15 residues. CDR3 DNA: TGTGCCAGCAGCTTAGCTTATCAGCCAGTGCACGAGCAGTACTTC. This codes for CASSLAYQPVHEQYF.

This clone was seen a single time. This chain uses TRBV11-2 with TRBJ2-1; 14 bases align to TRBD2. V lost 1 base, J lost 7 bases, and 6 bases stayed unmatched. The CDR3 extends over 17 amino acids. Germline CDR1 reads SGHAT; CDR2 reads FQNNGV. This CDR3 is CASSLGRGTSGRNEQFF. The CDR3 DNA reads TGTGCCAGCAGCTTAGGTCGGGGGACTAGCGGGAGAAATGAGCAGTTCTTC.

The rearrangement joins TRBV6-4 to TRBJ1-5, with 8 bases lining up with TRBD1. Trimming removed 0 bases from V and 1 base from J; junction bases left unmatched: 5. The V gene's germline CDR1 is MRHNA and CDR2 SNTAGT. The CDR3 has 17 residues. Here the CDR3 reads CASSDSGTGSSNQPQHF. The CDR3 region has the DNA TGTGCCAGCAGTGACTCTGGGACAGGATCAAGCAATCAGCCCCAGCATTTT.

The chain has TRBV5-1 and TRBJ2-1; 7 positions agree with TRBD2. CDR1 is SGHRS and CDR2 is YFSETQ in the germline V gene. V dropped 4 bases and J dropped 5; count of bases not matched to a gene: 6. CDR3 size: 14 residues. The CDR3 reads CASSPPLADNEQFF. In DNA form, the CDR3 reads TGCGCCAGCAGCCCACCCCTAGCGGACAATGAGCAGTTCTTC.

The rearrangement uses TRBV6-5 and TRBJ2-1; tentatively, D is TRBD1 (6 bases). CDR1 MNHEY and CDR2 SVGAGI come from the germline V gene. Trimming removed 6 bases at V and 7 bases at J, with 19 bases between. CDR3 length: 15 residues. Written as DNA, the CDR3 is TGTGCCAGCAGACAAGACTACCTCCAGGGGAATGAGCAGTTCTTC. Translated: CASRQDYLQGNEQFF.